The 18 T cell receptor beta chains below were found in one sample sequenced in a study of T cells in Graves' hyperthyroidism and ophthalmopathy. There were TCR beta CDR3 regions amplified from RNA transcripts. The study used the HTBI primer set for a first-round RT-PCR of the TCR CDR3. TCRdb processed the multiplex PCR reads anew with MiXCR; each CDR3 protein has one entry. The sample shows around 340,000 distinct CDR3 sequences, roughly 13% of them seen only once. Sequences were obtained from blood. The origin of the receptors is a young woman with Graves' hyperthyroidism.

This clonotype came up many times. J is TRBJ2-7 and V is TRBV7-2; TRBD1 agrees at 7 bases. The junction had 8 bases not matched to a gene; V was cut back by 6 bases and J by 0 bases. The germline V gene encodes CDR1 SGHTA and CDR2 FQGNSA. The CDR3 spans 15 residues. This CDR3 is CASRQDREHSYEQYF. Here the CDR3 DNA reads TGTGCCAGCAGACAAGACAGGGAACACTCCTACGAGCAGTACTTC.

This clonotype was seen at least ten times. The J gene is TRBJ2-5, the V gene TRBV2, with D perhaps being TRBD1 or TRBD2 (5 bases each). Trimming pared 4 bases from V and 7 bases from J, leaving 16 bases between. This CDR3 is 14 amino acids long. Germline CDR1 reads SNHLY; CDR2 reads FYNNEI. CDR3 protein: CASSGTPALGTQYF. Written as DNA, the CDR3 is TGTGCCAGCAGTGGGACACCCGCACTAGGGACCCAGTACTTC.

This clonotype was seen ten or more times. The chain carries TRBV2 and TRBJ2-7, with 7 bases aligning to TRBD1. The CDR3 totals 13 residues. The V gene end was trimmed by 5 bases and the J gene end by 3 bases; junction bases not matched to a gene: 4. The germline gives CDR1 SNHLY, CDR2 FYNNEI. CDR3 residues: CASSWDSLYEQYF. CDR3 sequence (DNA): TGTGCCAGCAGTTGGGACAGTCTCTACGAGCAGTACTTC.

This clonotype was seen at least ten times. J is TRBJ2-1 and V is TRBV7-8, with D perhaps given as TRBD1 or TRBD2 (5 bases each). CDR3 length equals 17 residues. The ends were cut back, 5 bases at V and 6 bases at J, with 23 bases in the middle. The germline V gene has CDR1 SGHVS and CDR2 FQNEAQ. The CDR3 region is CASSLTSLGAFSNEQFF. CDR3 DNA: TGTGCCAGCAGCCTAACTTCACTAGGGGCGTTTAGCAATGAGCAGTTCTTC.

This clonotype was found many times. The J gene is TRBJ1-2, the V gene TRBV6-5; TRBD1 matches at 7 bases. The CDR3 length is 17 residues. Germline CDR1 is MNHEY and CDR2 is SVGAGI. V was clipped by 0 bases and J by 1 base; unmatched bases: 8. CDR3 sequence: CASSYSAGGDHNYGYTF. The CDR3 nucleotides are TGTGCCAGCAGTTACTCGGCAGGGGGTGATCATAACTATGGCTACACCTTC.

Concerning this clonotype: Since a much larger clone is just one base distant, this may be a read error. CDR3 sequence: CASKESPTGGLFF. The CDR3 bases are TGTGCCAGCAAAGAGTCCCCCACCGGGGGGCTGTTTTTT. The chain links TRBV2 to TRBJ2-2; a possible D gene is TRBD2 (6 bases). The germline V gene encodes CDR1 SNHLY and CDR2 FYNNEI. This CDR3 contains 13 residues.

This clonotype has at least ten counts. The gene calls are TRBV30 and TRBJ2-1; the D call may be TRBD1 or TRBD2 (5 bases each). Germline V gives CDR1 GTSNPN, CDR2 SVGIG (reference sequence). The CDR3 is made up of 12 amino acids. V lost 3 bases and J lost 6, with 9 bases in between. CDR3 bases: TGTGCCTGGAGCAGGGAGAGCAATGAGCAGTTCTTC. Translating gives CAWSRESNEQFF.

There are many counts of this clonotype. The chain couples TRBV12-3 or TRBV12-4 to TRBJ2-7, with 8 bases lining up with TRBD2. V lost 6 bases, J lost 3 bases, and 7 bases stayed unmatched. CDR3 length: 14 residues. In DNA, the CDR3 is TGTGCCAGCAGGAGCGGGGGTTTGAGCTACGAGCAGTACTTC. Protein product: CASRSGGLSYEQYF.

This chain uses TRBV20-1 with TRBJ1-2; D perhaps matches TRBD1 (5 bases). Germline CDR1 reads DFQATT; CDR2 reads SNEGSKA (reference sequence). V lost 6 bases and J lost 6, with 14 bases in between. This CDR3 spans 12 amino acids. The CDR3 reads CSATGTGNGYTF. CDR3 sequence (DNA): TGCAGTGCAACCGGGACCGGGAATGGCTACACCTTC.

In its sample, this clonotype was seen many times. The J gene is TRBJ2-2, the V gene TRBV11-1, with D perhaps TRBD1 or TRBD2 (6 bases each). This CDR3 contains 15 residues. The germline V and J ends were trimmed by 5 bases and 5 bases, with 15 bases remaining between them. The V gene's germline CDR1 is SGHAT and CDR2 FQDESV (reference sequence). For the CDR3, the DNA is TGTGCCAGCAGCCGGGGGCTTGAGGGGACCGGGGAGCTGTTTTTT. It specifies CASSRGLEGTGELFF.

In this sample, this clonotype turned up many times. This chain uses TRBV2 with TRBJ2-5; D remains unclear. Germline CDR1 and CDR2: SNHLY and FYNNEI. V was pared by 1 base and J by 9 bases, with 6 bases between. The CDR3 has 11 amino acids. For the CDR3, the DNA is TGTGCCAGCAGTGAAGGGGGATCCCAGTACTTC. Protein product: CASSEGGSQYF.

This clonotype was seen repeatedly, ten times or more. The rearrangement joins TRBV2 to TRBJ2-7, with TRBD1 matching 9 bases. There are 15 residues in the CDR3. V shed 7 bases, J shed 0 bases, and the junction held 7 bases outside the gene matches. Per the germline V gene, CDR1 is SNHLY and CDR2 is FYNNEI. CDR3 amino acids: CASKKTGGSSYEQYF. CDR3 nucleotides: TGTGCCAGCAAAAAGACAGGGGGAAGCTCCTACGAGCAGTACTTC.

CDR3 coding DNA: TGTGCCAGTAGTATAGATCTCGCCGTCGAGGAGCAGTATTTT. It encodes CASSIDLAVEEQYF. The rearrangement links TRBV19 to TRBJ2-3; D remains unclear. The length of the CDR3 is 14 residues. Germline assignment: CDR1 LNHDA and CDR2 SQIVND (reference sequence). The germline V and J ends were trimmed by 0 bases and 11 bases, with 15 bases remaining between them.

This clonotype was found a few times. The rearrangement joins TRBV6-4 to TRBJ2-1; perhaps TRBD2 as D (5 bases). Germline values: CDR1 MRHNA, CDR2 SNTAGT. The CDR3 contains 14 residues. V lost 6 bases, J lost 1 base, and 10 bases lay in between. For the CDR3, the DNA is TGTGCCAGCAGCGAATCGGGGTCCTACAATGAGCAGTTCTTC. Translating gives CASSESGSYNEQFF.

This clonotype was counted ten times or more. The chain recombines TRBV28 with TRBJ2-5; D may be TRBD1 (6 bases). Germline CDR1 MDHEN, CDR2 SYDVKM. This CDR3 comprises 13 residues. Trimming stripped 8 bases from V and 2 bases from J, with 12 bases between. CDR3 residues: CASDQGQQETQYF. As DNA, the CDR3 is TGTGCCAGCGACCAAGGACAGCAAGAGACCCAGTACTTC.

The CDR3 loop is CASSSKGRGPTDTQYF. CDR3 DNA: TGTGCCAGCAGTTCGAAGGGGCGGGGACCCACAGATACGCAGTATTTT. J is TRBJ2-3 and V is TRBV12-3 or TRBV12-4; maybe TRBD2 (6 bases). This CDR3 contains 16 residues. The V gene lost 4 bases and the J gene lost 2 bases, with 16 bases spanning the gap.

This clonotype was seen only a few times. V gene TRBV3-1 combines with J gene TRBJ1-1; D gene uncertain. Germline V gives CDR1 LGHDT, CDR2 YNNKEL (reference sequence). V dropped 9 bases and J dropped 5 bases, with 16 bases sitting between them. The CDR3 runs to 13 residues. This CDR3 reads CASQLGGRTEAFF. The CDR3, as DNA: TGTGCCAGTCAGTTGGGAGGGCGGACTGAAGCTTTCTTT.

This clonotype came up many times. The chain uses TRBV27 and TRBJ1-2, with D hard to call. This CDR3 is built from 15 residues. CDR1 MNHEY and CDR2 SMNVEV come from the germline V gene (reference sequence). The V gene lost 6 bases and the J gene lost 5 bases, with 19 bases spanning the gap. CDR3 nucleotide sequence: TGTGCCAGCAGCCCGGGAGTCAAAACGGTTTATGGCTACACCTTC. Its protein is CASSPGVKTVYGYTF.